This T cell receptor (beta chain) was identified in a study of monozygotic twins with inflammatory bowel disease. cDNA encoding TCRalpha and TCRbeta underwent two nested PCRs of roughly 15 and 9 cycles, each of which was followed by bead purification. TCRdb re-called the 5' RACE reads, yielding one record per CDR3 amino acid sequence without DNA. The repertoire table contains about 130,000 distinct CDR3 sequences. Study-level findings and limits: Any single strong signal or clonotype tied to IBD lacked support. Telling different T cell subtypes apart from each other was not possible. Healthy co-twins had higher TCRbeta inverse Simpson diversity than their IBD twins.

Regarding this clonotype: Its specificity is unknown.

The CDR3 contains 15 residues. CDR1 and CDR2 from the germline V gene are KGHSH and LQKENI. Sequencing was performed on blood. This TCR was sampled from a human donor with ulcerative colitis or Crohn's disease, or a healthy co-twin of an affected twin (not recorded which). The rearrangement uses TRBV18 and TRBJ2-7. The CDR3: CASSTGDRGSYEQYF.